This T cell receptor (beta chain) emerged from a study of post-analysis software for immune sequencing data. Findings and limits, study-wide: Patients showed TRBV5-6, TRBV5-1 and TRBV20-1 among five TRBV segments more frequent than in controls.

The authors incorporated unique molecular identifiers into the TCR beta cDNA libraries. In TCRdb, the PCR reads were re-called with MiXCR into one record per CDR3 protein. The sample consists of hundreds of thousands of distinct CDR3 sequences, 55% to 70% of them appearing once. This clonotype was observed a handful of times. Its antigen is still unknown. The CDR3 sequence is 14 residues long. Germline V CDR1 and CDR2: ENHRY, SYGVKD. Deletions cut 11 bases from V and 4 bases from J, with 20 bases between. The source of this sequence is a girl aged 2-10 years with multiple sclerosis. Sequenced: blood. V is TRBV10-3 and J is TRBJ2-5; the D gene is possibly TRBD2 (7 bases). In DNA, the CDR3 is TGTGCCGCACGGGCTAGCGGAGGGGGAGAGACCCAGTACTTC. As protein: CAARASGGGETQYF.